One and the same sample provided the 13 T cell receptor beta chains below, sequenced in a study of blood T cells in healthy people across ages. The use of a sample-barcoded 5' primer and a J-beta primer mix characterized a second PCR of 7 to 11 cycles. TCRdb reprocessed the 5' RACE reads with MiXCR, giving one entry per CDR3 protein. The profile shows 750,000 to 950,000 distinct CDR3 sequences, approximately 32% of them singletons. The data were also submitted as part of a second study, on T cells of mothers and their children.

The sequencing sample was made of blood. The receptors were gathered from a woman between 40 and 50 years old in good health.

The gene calls are TRBV7-9 and TRBJ1-2, with TRBD1 matching over 8 bases. The CDR3 covers 18 residues. Per the germline V gene, CDR1 is SEHNR and CDR2 is FQNEAQ (reference sequence). With V trimmed by 4 bases and J by 3 bases, 16 bases remained unmatched. CDR3 sequence reads: CASSSSGTGVGPYYGYTF. As DNA, the CDR3 is TGTGCCAGCAGCTCATCCGGGACAGGCGTGGGACCTTACTATGGCTACACCTTC.

CDR3 loop: CASRRTSGGEETQYF. Written as DNA, the CDR3 is TGTGCCAGCAGGCGGACTAGCGGGGGAGAAGAGACCCAGTACTTC. The gene calls are TRBV28 and TRBJ2-5, with 13 bases that match TRBD2. Germline lookup yields CDR1 MDHEN and CDR2 SYDVKM. This CDR3 comprises 15 residues. Unmatched junction bases numbered 4, after V lost 6 bases and J lost 3 bases. The variable domain in full, with the rest retrieved from reference TRBV28 and TRBJ2-5, is DVKVTQSSRYLVKRTGEKVFLECVQDMDHENMFWYRQDPGLGLRLIYFSYDVKMKEKGDIPEGYSVSREKKERFSLILESASTNQTSMYLCASRRTSGGEETQYFGPGTRLLVL.

With regard to this clonotype: This may come from a read error, since a much larger clone is one base off. The V gene is TRBV4-1, the J gene TRBJ2-5; TRBD1 or TRBD2 may be the D gene (5 bases each). The better agreement between TRBJ2-7 and the DNA end casts doubt on the J call. The germline CDR1 and CDR2 sequences are MGHRA and YSYEKL. CDR3 length: 16 amino acids. CDR3 region: CAGSQGPGRISYEQYF. DNA of the CDR3: TGCGCCGGCAGCCAAGGTCCGGGACGGATCTCCTACGAGCAGTACTTC.

J is TRBJ1-2 and V is TRBV7-9, with D unclear. This CDR3 region has 14 residues. V was pared by 4 bases and J by 4 bases, with 13 bases between. The germline CDR1 and CDR2 sequences are SEHNR and FQNEAQ (reference sequence). Here the CDR3 reads CASSSEVKFYGYTF. As DNA, the CDR3 is TGTGCCAGCAGCTCCGAAGTGAAATTCTATGGCTACACCTTC.

The chain carries TRBV7-9 and TRBJ1-1, with a weak D call TRBD1 (5 bases). This CDR3 has 14 amino acids. Germline CDR1 is SEHNR and CDR2 is FQNEAQ (reference sequence). The V end was cut by 8 bases, the J end by 1 base, with 14 bases between. In DNA, the CDR3 is TGTGCCAGCGGGTGGGGGACGGCGAACACTGAAGCTTTCTTT. This encodes CASGWGTANTEAFF.

The rearrangement links TRBV27 to TRBJ2-2, with a weak D call TRBD1 (6 bases). With 5 bases removed from V and 6 bases from J, the gap between germline ends came to 25 bases. The CDR3 length is 18 residues. From germline, CDR1 is MNHEY and CDR2 SMNVEV (reference sequence). DNA of the CDR3: TGTGCCAGCAGTGCCTCCCGTTTACAGGGTCCGAGGTCCGGGGAGCTGTTTTTT. It codes for CASSASRLQGPRSGELFF.

This chain connects TRBV27 to TRBJ2-1; D tentatively reads TRBD1 or TRBD2 (6 bases each). The V gene lost 5 bases and the J gene lost 0 bases, with 14 bases spanning the gap. The germline V gene has CDR1 MNHEY and CDR2 SMNVEV (reference sequence). CDR3 length: 16 amino acids. Here the CDR3 reads CASSLPGAFSYNEQFF. DNA of the CDR3: TGTGCCAGCAGTCTCCCGGGGGCTTTCTCCTACAATGAGCAGTTCTTC.

The chain has TRBV25-1 and TRBJ2-3; 7 nucleotides line up with TRBD2. The CDR3 length is 15 residues. The V segment lost 3 bases and the J segment 4 bases; nucleotides outside the gene matches: 7. CDR1 MGHDK and CDR2 SYGVNS come from the germline V gene. Here the CDR3 DNA reads TGTGCCAGCAGTGAGGGAGGGGTTAACGCAGATACGCAGTATTTT. Its protein is CASSEGGVNADTQYF.

V is TRBV9 and J is TRBJ1-6; 8 bases fit TRBD1. J was trimmed by 7 bases and V by 3 bases; bases with no gene match: 3. The CDR3 runs to 14 residues. Germline V lookup: CDR1 SGDLS, CDR2 YYNGEE. In nucleotides, the CDR3 is TGTGCCAGCAGCGCCCGACAGGGGAATTCACCCCTCCACTTT. Amino acids: CASSARQGNSPLHF.

This chain uses TRBV5-6 with TRBJ1-5; weak D call: TRBD1 (6 bases). Germline CDR1 and CDR2: SGHDT and YYEEEE. CDR3 length equals 16 residues. Trimming left V 4 bases short and J 3 bases short, with 17 bases between. The CDR3 region has the DNA TGTGCCAGCAGCGCGCCCGGGACACCCGACAATCAGCCCCAGCATTTT. Translating it yields CASSAPGTPDNQPQHF. Full variable domain (rest looked up from reference TRBV5-6 and TRBJ1-5): DAGVTQSPTHLIKTRGQQVTLRCSPKSGHDTVSWYQQALGQGPQFIFQYYEEEERQRGNFPDRFSGHQFPNYSSELNVNALLLGDSALYLCASSAPGTPDNQPQHFGDGTRLSIL.

The chain combines TRBV15 with TRBJ2-3, with 7 bases identical to TRBD1. Trimming removed 1 base from V and 6 bases from J; junction bases left unmatched: 4. The germline gives CDR1 LNHNV, CDR2 YYDKDF (reference sequence). This CDR3 has 14 residues. CDR3 protein: CATSRVRDSDTQYF. The CDR3 DNA reads TGTGCCACCAGCAGAGTCCGGGACAGCGATACGCAGTATTTT.

On this clonotype itself: Being one base from a much bigger clone, this may be a read error. The chain couples TRBV28 to TRBJ1-2, with D possibly TRBD1 on 6 matching bases. The V end was cut by 8 bases, the J end by 4 bases, with 23 bases between. The CDR3 is 16 residues long. Looked up from germline, CDR1 is MDHEN and CDR2 is SYDVKM. The CDR3 protein is CASFESAGAQSYGYTF. In DNA, the CDR3 is TGTGCCAGCTTTGAGTCGGCAGGGGCCCAAAGCTATGGCTACACCTTC.

The chain has TRBV14 and TRBJ1-4; unclear D gene. Germline CDR1 is SGHDN and CDR2 is FVKESK. The CDR3 covers 13 residues. Trimming cost V 4 bases and J 3 bases, with 6 bases left between them. CDR3 nucleotide sequence: TGTGCCAGCAGCCGTGGAGCTAATGAAAAACTGTTTTTT. This encodes CASSRGANEKLFF.